This record covers a single T cell receptor (beta chain). Its antigen is unidentified. 60 Vbeta and 13 Jbeta primers were used in PCR. Assay used: immunoSEQ multiplex PCR; TCRdb lists only in-frame clones, some missing. This table has about 140,000 clones, approximately 61% appearing once. These data are taken from a study of cytomegalovirus exposure and HLA in healthy donors. In the study overall: Most genotyped donors, about 81% of around 370, had Caucasian-associated genetic ancestry. Findings of the study overall: A classifier reportedly called cytomegalovirus status with high sensitivity and specificity. Trimming of TCR beta V- and J-genes showed a link, identified in a later analysis, to a missense DCLRE1C variant.

Despite likely unrecorded immune exposures, the donors were nominally healthy at the time of sampling. Trimming cost V 3 bases and J 7 bases; bases outside gene matches: 24. Germline V CDR1 and CDR2: LNHDA, SQIVND (reference sequence). The CDR3 runs to 20 residues. The sample taken for sequencing was PBMCs. The receptor's source is a human donor in good health. The chain is built from TRBV19 and TRBJ2-7, with 10 bases identical to TRBD1. CDR3 in DNA: TGTGCCAGTAGTATGCGACCCGGGACAGGGGCAGATCCGTGGTATGGGGAGCAGTACTTC. The encoded protein is CASSMRPGTGADPWYGEQYF. Full variable domain (missing parts from reference TRBV19 and TRBJ2-7): DGGITQSPKYLFRKEGQNVTLSCEQNLNHDAMYWYRQDPGQGLRLIYYSQIVNDFQKGDIAEGYSVSREKKESFPLTVTSAQKNPTAFYLCASSMRPGTGADPWYGEQYFGPGTRLTVT.